These 8 T cell receptor beta chains came from one sample sequenced in a study of T cell changes during pregnancy in multiple sclerosis. Clones were read by immunoSEQ multiplex PCR, and TCRdb kept only the in-frame ones, dropping some. The profile shows around 62,000 clones, around 93% of them singletons. The material sequenced was CD8+ T cells from peripheral blood mononuclear cells, taken in the second trimester of pregnancy. Receptor source: a female donor with multiple sclerosis, enrolled in a pregnancy study.

This chain joins TRBV27 and TRBJ1-1; D uncertain. Trimming took off 6 bases at V and 8 bases at J, with 19 bases between the two ends. In germline, CDR1 is MNHEY, CDR2 SMNVEV (reference sequence). The CDR3 is 14 residues long. This chain's CDR3 is CASRGYIGLTEAFF. The CDR3 bases are TGTGCCAGCAGAGGCTACATTGGACTTACAGAAGCTTTCTTT.

The chain has TRBV4-1 and TRBJ1-4, with TRBD1 matching 7 bases. In germline, CDR1 is MGHRA, CDR2 YSYEKL. V trimming: 4 bases; J trimming: 4 bases; junction bases outside the gene matches: 3. The CDR3 runs 14 residues. The CDR3 region is CASSLRDSNEKLFF. The CDR3 DNA follows: TGCGCCAGCAGCCTCCGGGACAGTAATGAAAAACTGTTTTTT.

The chain recombines TRBV19 with TRBJ2-1; TRBD1 matches 8 bases. The CDR3 consists of 15 residues. The germline V gene has CDR1 LNHDA and CDR2 SQIVND (reference sequence). Germline trimming cut 4 bases from V and 1 base from J; bases unmatched to any gene: 3. CDR3 loop: CASSTGQGSYNEQFF. In DNA, the CDR3 is TGTGCCAGTAGTACAGGACAGGGATCCTACAATGAGCAGTTCTTC.

The chain recombines TRBV7-9 with TRBJ2-3, with D possibly being TRBD1 (6 bases). This CDR3 spans 15 amino acids. The ends were cut back, 7 bases at V and 0 bases at J, with 14 bases in the middle. The germline V gene encodes CDR1 SEHNR and CDR2 FQNEAQ (reference sequence). The CDR3 DNA sequence: TGTGCCAGCAAAACAGGGAGTGGGAGCACAGATACGCAGTATTTT. It encodes CASKTGSGSTDTQYF.

The rearrangement links TRBV7-8 to TRBJ2-5; possible D gene TRBD2, 5 bases. The CDR3 covers 17 residues. Per the germline V gene, CDR1 is SGHVS and CDR2 is FQNEAQ. Trimming shortened V by 2 bases and J by 5 bases, and 21 bases separated the two germline ends. Here the CDR3 DNA reads TGTGCCAGCAGCTTAAACACCTTTAAGGACTCACGGGAGACCCAGTACTTC. Translated, it gives CASSLNTFKDSRETQYF.

This chain links TRBV15 with TRBJ2-6; the match to TRBD1 covers 10 bases. This CDR3 comprises 19 residues. The ends lost 5 bases at V and 1 base at J; junction bases unmatched: 11. Germline lookup yields CDR1 LNHNV and CDR2 YYDKDF (reference sequence). For the CDR3, the DNA is TGTGCCACCAGCGGACAATCCGGGACAGGGGATTCTGGGGCCAACGTCCTGACTTTC. Translated: CATSGQSGTGDSGANVLTF.

The V call is TRBV19, the J call TRBJ2-1, with 10 bases that match TRBD2. Germline V gene data show CDR1 as LNHDA and CDR2 as SQIVND (reference sequence). The CDR3 has 15 residues. V shed 4 bases and J 7 bases; nucleotides not matched to a gene: 7. The CDR3 loop reads CASSTTSGVGNEQFF. The CDR3 bases are TGTGCCAGTAGTACTACTAGCGGGGTAGGTAATGAGCAGTTCTTC.

V usage is TRBV7-9 and J usage is TRBJ2-5; 13 bases fit TRBD2. The germline V gene encodes CDR1 SEHNR and CDR2 FQNEAQ (reference sequence). The V segment lost 4 bases and the J segment 0 bases; nucleotides outside the gene matches: 5. The CDR3 has 17 amino acids. The chain's CDR3 is CASSSGLAGWYQETQYF. Written as DNA, the CDR3 is TGTGCCAGCAGCTCGGGACTAGCGGGATGGTACCAAGAGACCCAGTACTTC. Looking up the rest from reference TRBV7-9 and TRBJ2-5 gives the full variable domain: DTGVSQNPRHKITKRGQNVTFRCDPISEHNRLYWYRQTLGQGPEFLTYFQNEAQLEKSRLLSDRFSAERPKGSFSTLEIQRTEQGDSAMYLCASSSGLAGWYQETQYFGPGTRLLVL.